The source of this T cell receptor beta chain is a study of regulatory T cells in long-lasting Graves disease. Arm-PCR of CDR3 regions and iRepertoire HTBI primers were the basis on which TCR beta libraries were built. TCRdb itself ran the multiplex PCR reads through MiXCR, one entry per CDR3 protein. The data show fewer than 550,000 distinct CDR3 sequences, 15% to 20% seen once. This clonotype was observed many times. Per germline, CDR1 MGHRA and CDR2 YSYEKL. V gave up 1 base and J gave up 4 bases, with 5 bases separating them. The CDR3 has 13 residues. Time point specified: newly diagnosed GD, antithyroid drugs for less than 3 months. RNA from PBMCs was the source of the TCR library. This sample also belongs to another study, concerning T cells in Graves' hyperthyroidism and ophthalmopathy. That publication notes: Using the HTBI primer set, a first-round RT-PCR was run on the TCR CDR3.

The origin of this receptor is a woman younger than 35 with Graves disease. The rearrangement uses TRBV4-1 and TRBJ1-5; D unresolved. Source: peripheral blood mononuclear cells (PBMCs), taken at new diagnosis, from a patient treated with antithyroid drugs. This CDR3 is CASSQVPNQPQHF. The DNA for the CDR3 is TGCGCCAGCAGCCAAGTCCCAAATCAGCCCCAGCATTTT.